The rows below give T cell receptor beta chains drawn from one sample of a study of T cells after yellow fever vaccination. TCRdb redid the calling of the 5' RACE reads with MiXCR, one entry per CDR3 protein. The sample includes some 600,000 distinct CDR3 sequences, about 12% of them seen just once. The sequenced sample was PBMCs, obtained on the day of the yellow fever booster vaccination. The source is a man in his thirties or forties who received the YFV17D yellow fever vaccine. Each CDR3 is given without its conserved first and last residue. The D gene is left open where the match is weak. The listing skips clone size in some rows; elsewhere it reads once, few, many or a size class.

>NA|TRBJ1-1|TRBV18|many
ASSPPVTVNTEAF
>NA|TRBJ2-5|TRBV20-1|few
SARDTGHGETQY
>NA|TRBJ1-2|TRBV11-2|NA
ASSLDRSGLTYGYT
>TRBD2|TRBJ2-5|TRBV9|NA
ASSPRGGSSQETQY
>TRBD1|TRBJ2-7|TRBV20-1|few
SAARQGPDEQY
>TRBD2|TRBJ2-7|TRBV5-1|few
ASSFGLAGADEQY
>TRBD2|TRBJ2-7|TRBV7-9|NA
ASREAGSSYEQY
>TRBD1|TRBJ2-4|TRBV7-2|many
ASSFSTGKNIQY
>NA|TRBJ2-5|TRBV4-2|NA
ASSQEYSALGETQY
>TRBD2|TRBJ2-5|TRBV18|NA
ASSLTGTSVTTGETQY
>TRBD1|TRBJ2-5|TRBV27|NA
ASKTYRGSETQY
>TRBD1|TRBJ2-1|TRBV18|NA
ASSPPDRVYNEQF
>NA|TRBJ2-3|TRBV7-9|NA
ASSLAQPTLDTQY
>NA|TRBJ2-1|TRBV20-1|few
SARDPERSYNEQF
>NA|TRBJ2-7|TRBV5-1|few
ASSLPGSTYEQY
>NA|TRBJ1-4|TRBV5-1|few
ASSPRTDGEKLF
>NA|TRBJ2-5|TRBV7-2|few
ASTGTGETQY
>NA|TRBJ2-7|TRBV6-2/TRBV6-3|few
ASSFLDQYEQY
>NA|TRBJ2-7|TRBV29-1|NA
SVVLESYEQY
>TRBD2|TRBJ2-3|TRBV7-2|few
ASRPSGSVADTQY
>NA|TRBJ2-7|TRBV15|NA
ATSRDIGGQY
>TRBD1|TRBJ1-3|TRBV20-1|NA
SAKRTDRGYFGNTIY
>TRBD2|TRBJ2-3|TRBV5-4|NA
ASSTGLAGVADTQY
>NA|TRBJ2-1|TRBV7-3|few
ASSLSPRLVEEQF
>TRBD2|TRBJ2-7|TRBV27|NA
ASSKHSSGSAGEQY
>TRBD2|TRBJ2-3|TRBV18|few
ASEGTSGTDTQY
>TRBD2|TRBJ2-4|TRBV5-1|NA
ASTVAGGRDIQY
>NA|TRBJ2-3|TRBV6-2/TRBV6-3|few
ASRRDSVGTDTQY
>TRBD1|TRBJ2-6|TRBV30|NA
ARNLGQGTSSGANVLT
>NA|TRBJ2-1|TRBV30|few
AAWSRDNEQF
>TRBD2|TRBJ2-7|TRBV18|once
ASSALRGATYEQY
>NA|TRBJ2-5|TRBV20-1|NA
SARRGGETQY
>NA|TRBJ2-7|TRBV7-9|few
ASSRRDQGSYEQY
>TRBD1|TRBJ2-7|TRBV15|NA
ATSGRTGGYEQY
>NA|TRBJ2-2|TRBV3-1|NA
ASSHPPFPGVSGELF
>NA|TRBJ1-5|TRBV12-3/TRBV12-4|NA
ASSQTWEDQPQH
>NA|TRBJ2-7|TRBV7-2|NA
ASSLVGAGQY
>NA|TRBJ1-2|TRBV12-3/TRBV12-4|few
ASSQGQIYGYT
>TRBD1|TRBJ1-1|TRBV27|few
ASQQGGTEAF